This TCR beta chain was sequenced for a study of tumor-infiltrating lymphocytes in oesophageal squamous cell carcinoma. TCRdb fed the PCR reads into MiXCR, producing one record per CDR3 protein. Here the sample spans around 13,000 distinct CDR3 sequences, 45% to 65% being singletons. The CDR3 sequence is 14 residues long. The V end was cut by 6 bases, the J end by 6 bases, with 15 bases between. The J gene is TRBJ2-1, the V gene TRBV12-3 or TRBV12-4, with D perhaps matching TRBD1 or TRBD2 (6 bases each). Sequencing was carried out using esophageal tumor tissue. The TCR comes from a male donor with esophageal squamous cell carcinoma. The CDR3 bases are TGTGCCAGCAGCCCACAGGGAGGAATCAATGAGCAGTTCTTC. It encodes CASSPQGGINEQFF.